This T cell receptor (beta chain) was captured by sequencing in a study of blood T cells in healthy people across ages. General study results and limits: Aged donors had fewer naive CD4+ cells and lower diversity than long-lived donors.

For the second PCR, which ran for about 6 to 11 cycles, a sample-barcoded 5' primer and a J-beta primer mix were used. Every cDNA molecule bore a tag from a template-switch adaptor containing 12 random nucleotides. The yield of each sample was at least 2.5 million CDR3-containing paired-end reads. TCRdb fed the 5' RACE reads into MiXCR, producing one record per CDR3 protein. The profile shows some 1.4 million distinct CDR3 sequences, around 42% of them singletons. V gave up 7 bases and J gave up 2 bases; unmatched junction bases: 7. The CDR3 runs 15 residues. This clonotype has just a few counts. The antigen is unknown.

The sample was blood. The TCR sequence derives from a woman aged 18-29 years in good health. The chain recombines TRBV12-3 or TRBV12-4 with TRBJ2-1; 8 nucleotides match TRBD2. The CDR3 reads CASITGGRTYNEQFF. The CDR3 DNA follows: TGTGCCAGCATAACGGGGGGGAGAACCTACAATGAGCAGTTCTTC.